This T cell receptor beta chain appears in the sequencing data of a study of blood T cell repertoires in COVID-19. Study-level background: From T cells, B-cell-depleted T cells, or PBMCs came the material, which was cDNA or gDNA.

This CDR3 has 13 residues. The V end lost 1 base, the J end lost 7 bases, and 10 bases lay between the germline ends. Germline CDR1 LGHDT, CDR2 YNNKEL (reference sequence). Here immunoSEQ multiplex PCR was the method, and the copy in TCRdb shows in-frame clones only, minus some. This table holds under 300,000 clones, around 83% found once. Shortly before study entry, within 2 weeks, exposed participants had met a COVID-19 case. The chain employs TRBV3-1 (or the pseudogene TRBV3-2) and TRBJ1-2, with a possible D match to TRBD1 (5 bases). This TCR was recovered from a woman between 45 and 60 years old who had been exposed to COVID-19. The source material was PBMCs or T cells enriched from blood (not recorded which). Written as DNA, the CDR3 is TGTGCCAGCAGCCAAGGAAGGGGTAGTGGCTACACCTTC. This translates into CASSQGRGSGYTF.